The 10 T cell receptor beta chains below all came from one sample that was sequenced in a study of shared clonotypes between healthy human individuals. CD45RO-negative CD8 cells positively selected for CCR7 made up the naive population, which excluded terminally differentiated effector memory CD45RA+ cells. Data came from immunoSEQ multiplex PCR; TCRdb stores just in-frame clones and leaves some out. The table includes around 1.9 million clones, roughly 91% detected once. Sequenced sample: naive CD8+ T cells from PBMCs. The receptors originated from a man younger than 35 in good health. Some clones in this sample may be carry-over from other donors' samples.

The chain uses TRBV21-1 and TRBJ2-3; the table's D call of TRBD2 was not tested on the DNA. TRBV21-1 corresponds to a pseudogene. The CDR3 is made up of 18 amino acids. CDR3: CASSKALRAALCTDTQYF. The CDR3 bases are TGTGCCAGCAGCAAAGCGCTTCGAGCGGCTCTTTGCACAGATACGCAGTATTTT.

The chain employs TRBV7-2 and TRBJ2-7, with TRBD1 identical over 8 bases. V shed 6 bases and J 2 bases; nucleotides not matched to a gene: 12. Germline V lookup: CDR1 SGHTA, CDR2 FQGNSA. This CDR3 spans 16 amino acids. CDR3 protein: CASRQLSGTGTYEQYF. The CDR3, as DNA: TGTGCCAGCAGGCAATTGTCCGGGACAGGAACCTACGAGCAGTACTTC.

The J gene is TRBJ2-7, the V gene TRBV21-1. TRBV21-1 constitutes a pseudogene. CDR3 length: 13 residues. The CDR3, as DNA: TGTGCCCAGCCGGGACCGGACATCTACGAGCAGTACTTC. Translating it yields CAQPGPDIYEQYF.

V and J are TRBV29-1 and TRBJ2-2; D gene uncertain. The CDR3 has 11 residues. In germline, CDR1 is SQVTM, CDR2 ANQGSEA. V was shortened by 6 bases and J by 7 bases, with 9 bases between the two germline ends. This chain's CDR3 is CSVRTDGELFF. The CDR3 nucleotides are TGCAGCGTACGAACGGACGGGGAGCTGTTTTTT.

The CDR3 DNA reads TGCGCCAGCAGCCAAGATTCGGCAACCTACGAGCAGTACTTC. Its protein product is CASSQDSATYEQYF. The rearrangement joins TRBV4-1 to TRBJ2-7; D is ambiguous. This CDR3 contains 14 residues. V shed 0 bases and J shed 2 bases, with 8 bases lying between them. Per the germline V gene, CDR1 is MGHRA and CDR2 is YSYEKL.

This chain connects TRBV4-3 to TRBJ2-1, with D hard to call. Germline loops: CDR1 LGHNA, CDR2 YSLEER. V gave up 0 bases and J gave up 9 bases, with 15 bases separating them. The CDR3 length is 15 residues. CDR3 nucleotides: TGCGCCAGCAGCCAAGATTCGTCGAAGGGCACTGAGCAGTTCTTC. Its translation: CASSQDSSKGTEQFF.

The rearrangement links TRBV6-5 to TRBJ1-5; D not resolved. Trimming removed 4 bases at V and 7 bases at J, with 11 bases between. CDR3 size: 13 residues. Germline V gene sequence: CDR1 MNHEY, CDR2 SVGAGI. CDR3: CASSLASSQPQHF. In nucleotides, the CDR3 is TGTGCCAGCAGTTTAGCGAGTTCCCAGCCCCAGCATTTT.

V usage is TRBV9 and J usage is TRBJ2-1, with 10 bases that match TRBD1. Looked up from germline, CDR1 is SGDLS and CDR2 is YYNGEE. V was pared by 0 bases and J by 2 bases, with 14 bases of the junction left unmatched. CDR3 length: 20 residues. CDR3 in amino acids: CASSVASGGQGIWAYNEQFF. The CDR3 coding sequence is TGTGCCAGCAGCGTAGCTTCAGGGGGACAGGGGATTTGGGCCTACAATGAGCAGTTCTTC.

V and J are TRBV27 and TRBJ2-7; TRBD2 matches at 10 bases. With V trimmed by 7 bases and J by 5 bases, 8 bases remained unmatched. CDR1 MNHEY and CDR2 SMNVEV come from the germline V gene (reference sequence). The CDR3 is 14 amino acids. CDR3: CASTLAGAWNEQYF. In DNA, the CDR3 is TGTGCCAGCACCCTAGCGGGGGCTTGGAACGAGCAGTACTTC.

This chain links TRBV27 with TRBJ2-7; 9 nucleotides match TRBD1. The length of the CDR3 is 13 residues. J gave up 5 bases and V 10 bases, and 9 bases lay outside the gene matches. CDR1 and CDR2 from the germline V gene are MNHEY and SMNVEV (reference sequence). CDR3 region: CATYGTGYHEQYF. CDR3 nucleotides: TGTGCCACCTACGGGACAGGGTACCACGAGCAGTACTTC.